A single sample is the source of the 24 T cell receptor beta chains below, sequenced in a study of T cell changes during pregnancy in multiple sclerosis. The repertoire was sequenced with immunoSEQ multiplex PCR; TCRdb's copy has only in-frame clones and lacks some. Counted here are roughly 48,000 clones, 94% occurring once; the ten biggest clones make up 0.47%. Specimen: CD4+ T cells from peripheral blood mononuclear cells, collected in the first trimester of pregnancy. The receptors derive from a female donor with multiple sclerosis, enrolled in a pregnancy study.

The chain combines TRBV5-1 with TRBJ2-3; perhaps TRBD2 as D (5 bases). CDR3 length equals 16 residues. V was shortened by 3 bases and J by 2 bases, with 16 bases between the two germline ends. Germline values: CDR1 SGHRS, CDR2 YFSETQ. The CDR3 DNA sequence: TGCGCCAGCAGCTCATCCAACCGGGGTTTCACAGATACGCAGTATTTT. Translated: CASSSSNRGFTDTQYF. Together with reference TRBV5-1 and TRBJ2-3, the CDR3 gives the full variable domain: KAGVTQTPRYLIKTRGQQVTLSCSPISGHRSVSWYQQTPGQGLQFLFEYFSETQRNKGNFPGRFSGRQFSNSRSEMNVSTLELGDSALYLCASSSSNRGFTDTQYFGPGTRLTVL.

This sequence joins TRBV15 and TRBJ2-7; D is uncertain. Germline lookup yields CDR1 LNHNV and CDR2 YYDKDF (reference sequence). Trimming took 0 bases from V and 5 from J, leaving 11 bases between them. CDR3 length: 14 residues. The CDR3 spells CATSRDLVIHEQYF. The CDR3 coding sequence is TGTGCCACCAGCAGAGATCTCGTTATCCACGAGCAGTACTTC.

The J gene is TRBJ2-3, the V gene TRBV6-5; the D gene is possibly TRBD2 (6 bases). V was trimmed by 4 bases and J by 3 bases, leaving 11 bases between them. Germline CDR1 and CDR2: MNHEY and SVGAGI. This CDR3 region has 14 residues. CDR3 coding DNA: TGTGCCAGCAGTTTGCGGGGATGGACAGATACGCAGTATTTT. It codes for CASSLRGWTDTQYF.

This rearrangement joins TRBV5-1 to TRBJ2-7, with 7 bases that match TRBD1. The CDR3 runs 15 residues. J was trimmed by 4 bases and V by 2 bases; bases with no gene match: 9. CDR1 is SGHRS and CDR2 is YFSETQ in the germline V gene. CDR3 DNA: TGCGCCAGCAGCTTTGATGGACAGGCGACGTACGAGCAGTACTTC. Translated: CASSFDGQATYEQYF.

This rearrangement joins TRBV6-5 to TRBJ2-5; a weak D match, TRBD2 (6 bases). Trimming cost V 4 bases and J 5 bases, with 11 bases left between them. The CDR3 is 13 residues long. The germline V gene has CDR1 MNHEY and CDR2 SVGAGI. Here the CDR3 reads CASSSGTWETQYF. In DNA form, the CDR3 reads TGTGCCAGCAGTTCCGGGACTTGGGAGACCCAGTACTTC.

The genes are TRBV6-5 and TRBJ2-2, with D perhaps TRBD1 (5 bases). V was cut by 6 bases and J by 1 base, with 15 bases left in between. In germline, CDR1 is MNHEY, CDR2 SVGAGI. There are 16 residues in the CDR3. CDR3 bases: TGTGCCAGCAGCTACACCTCAACAGGGAACACCGGGGAGCTGTTTTTT. This sequence encodes CASSYTSTGNTGELFF.

This sequence joins TRBV5-5 and TRBJ2-3; TRBD1 might be the D (5 bases). The V end was cut by 2 bases, the J end by 4 bases, with 11 bases between. The germline V gene has CDR1 SGHKS and CDR2 YYEKEE (reference sequence). This CDR3 spans 14 amino acids. The CDR3 here is CASSFDSLADTQYF. In DNA form, the CDR3 reads TGTGCCAGCAGCTTCGACAGTTTAGCAGATACGCAGTATTTT.

The rearrangement uses TRBV5-6 and TRBJ1-3; D ambiguous. Trimming pared 0 bases from V and 0 bases from J, leaving 10 bases between. This CDR3 region has 16 residues. Germline CDR1 SGHDT, CDR2 YYEEEE. The CDR3 region is CASSLAGTPSGNTIYF. The CDR3 nucleotides are TGTGCCAGCAGCTTGGCCGGTACCCCCTCTGGAAACACCATATATTTT.

This rearrangement joins TRBV5-6 to TRBJ1-1, with D maybe TRBD1 (5 bases). Trimming shortened V by 4 bases and J by 10 bases, and 17 bases separated the two germline ends. The CDR3 loop spans 13 amino acids. CDR1 and CDR2 (germline): SGHDT, YYEEEE. The CDR3 nucleotides are TGTGCCAGCAGCCTGAAATGGTCGGGGGTAGCTTTCTTT. Its protein is CASSLKWSGVAFF. The full variable domain, with the rest looked up from reference TRBV5-6 and TRBJ1-1, is DAGVTQSPTHLIKTRGQQVTLRCSPKSGHDTVSWYQQALGQGPQFIFQYYEEEERQRGNFPDRFSGHQFPNYSSELNVNALLLGDSALYLCASSLKWSGVAFFGQGTRLTVV.

This rearrangement joins TRBV7-8 to TRBJ2-2; D is unclear. Trimming left V 5 bases short and J 1 base short, with 17 bases between. This CDR3 region has 17 residues. Per germline, CDR1 SGHVS and CDR2 FQNEAQ. For the CDR3, the DNA is TGTGCCAGCAGCCCCCAGTTGGGCAGGCAGAACACCGGGGAGCTGTTTTTT. The encoded protein is CASSPQLGRQNTGELFF.

The chain has TRBV27 and TRBJ2-1; D might be TRBD2 (7 bases). Trimming removed 3 bases at V and 4 bases at J, with 19 bases between. From germline, CDR1 is MNHEY and CDR2 SMNVEV (reference sequence). The CDR3 is made up of 17 amino acids. The CDR3 here is CASSFTPGGASYNEQFF. DNA of the CDR3: TGTGCCAGCAGTTTCACACCTGGGGGGGCGTCGTACAATGAGCAGTTCTTC.

The chain carries TRBV5-8 and TRBJ1-5; the D gene is possibly TRBD1 (5 bases). The CDR3 spans 15 residues. Germline V gene lookup returns CDR1 SGHTS and CDR2 YDEGEE. V was clipped by 2 bases and J by 0 bases, with 9 bases between them. CDR3 protein: CASSFWQGSNQPQHF. The CDR3 DNA is TGTGCCAGCAGCTTTTGGCAGGGTAGCAATCAGCCCCAGCATTTT. Full variable domain (remainder filled in from reference TRBV5-8 and TRBJ1-5): EAGVTQSPTHLIKTRGQQATLRCSPISGHTSVYWYQQALGLGLQFLLWYDEGEERNRGNFPPRFSGRQFPNYSSELNVNALELEDSALYLCASSFWQGSNQPQHFGDGTRLSIL.

J is TRBJ2-2 and V is TRBV9; the D gene is possibly TRBD1 (7 bases). Looked up from germline, CDR1 is SGDLS and CDR2 is YYNGEE. Between the trimmed V and J ends, which lost 7 bases and 4 bases, there was a span of 17 bases. This CDR3 is 15 amino acids long. DNA for the CDR3: TGTGCCAGCGGCGGGAACAGGGGCTCCACCGGGGAGCTGTTTTTT. Encoded protein: CASGGNRGSTGELFF.

This chain uses TRBV27 with TRBJ2-4, with TRBD1 matching 7 bases. V gave up 3 bases and J gave up 3 bases; unmatched junction bases: 8. Germline assignment: CDR1 MNHEY and CDR2 SMNVEV (reference sequence). There are 16 residues in the CDR3. The DNA of the CDR3 is TGTGCCAGCAGTTTCCGAACAGGGGACCACAAAAACATTCAGTACTTC. The encoded protein is CASSFRTGDHKNIQYF.

This chain uses TRBV30 with TRBJ1-1, with D tentatively TRBD1 (6 bases). Between the trimmed V and J ends, which lost 5 bases and 1 base, there was a span of 29 bases. The germline gives CDR1 GTSNPN, CDR2 SVGIG (reference sequence). The CDR3 runs 19 residues. As DNA, the CDR3 is TGTGCCTGGCAAATGCGGGGGGCGGCAGGGCTCCTGGGGAACACTGAAGCTTTCTTT. Translation gives CAWQMRGAAGLLGNTEAFF. Together with reference TRBV30 and TRBJ1-1, the CDR3 gives the full variable domain: SQTIHQWPATLVQPVGSPLSLECTVEGTSNPNLYWYRQAAGRGLQLLFYSVGIGQISSEVPQNLSASRPQDRQFILSSKKLLLSDSGFYLCAWQMRGAAGLLGNTEAFFGQGTRLTVV.

This rearrangement joins TRBV9 to TRBJ1-2; weak D call: TRBD1 (5 bases). The V gene lost 2 bases and the J gene lost 8 bases, with 10 bases spanning the gap. The CDR3 covers 12 residues. The germline CDR1 and CDR2 sequences are SGDLS and YYNGEE. CDR3: CASSVGGAGYTF. CDR3 DNA sequence: TGTGCCAGCAGCGTGGGAGGGGCAGGCTACACCTTC.

This chain joins TRBV7-6 and TRBJ2-3, with 9 bases lining up with TRBD2. CDR1 is SGHVS, CDR2 FNYEAQ, per germline. Trimming took 2 bases from V and 3 from J; bases not matched to a gene: 9. The CDR3 extends over 17 amino acids. As DNA, the CDR3 is TGTGCCAGCAGCTTATCGGTCGCGGGGGGGCGAACAGATACGCAGTATTTT. It codes for CASSLSVAGGRTDTQYF.

A single count supports this clone. The rearrangement links TRBV5-4 to TRBJ2-1; D is perhaps TRBD2 (5 bases). Germline-derived CDR1 and CDR2 are SGHNT and YYREEE (reference sequence). V was shortened by 2 bases and J by 4 bases, with 7 bases between the two germline ends. This CDR3 contains 13 residues. The CDR3 loop reads CASSFGRYNEQFF. Written as DNA, the CDR3 is TGTGCCAGCAGCTTTGGGAGATACAATGAGCAGTTCTTC.

The genes are TRBV7-3 and TRBJ1-2, with 10 bases lining up with TRBD1. The V segment lost 4 bases and the J segment 4 bases; nucleotides outside the gene matches: 0. The CDR3 runs to 13 residues. Germline CDR1 and CDR2: SGHTA and FQGTGA. The CDR3 DNA is TGTGCCAGCAGCTGGACAGGGGGCTATGGCTACACCTTC. This encodes CASSWTGGYGYTF. The full variable domain, rest sourced from reference TRBV7-3 and TRBJ1-2, is GAGVSQTPSNKVTEKGKYVELRCDPISGHTALYWYRQSLGQGPEFLIYFQGTGAADDSGLPNDRFFAVRPEGSVSTLKIQRTERGDSAVYLCASSWTGGYGYTFGSGTRLTVV.

CDR3 bases: TGTGCCAGCAGCCAAGATGGTGGTGACATCTCCTACGAGCAGTACTTC. This sequence encodes CASSQDGGDISYEQYF. The V and J genes are TRBV4-2 and TRBJ2-7; D uncertain. The germline gives CDR1 LGHNA, CDR2 YNFKEQ. The CDR3 is made up of 16 amino acids. Trimming removed 0 bases at V and 0 bases at J, with 12 bases between.

V and J are TRBV18 and TRBJ2-5; 8 bases map to TRBD1. J gave up 3 bases and V 1 base, and 10 bases lay outside the gene matches. Germline V gene data show CDR1 as KGHSH and CDR2 as LQKENI. This CDR3 is 17 amino acids long. The CDR3 DNA is TGTGCCAGCTCACCACTTAGGACGGGACAGGAAAAAGAGACCCAGTACTTC. It codes for CASSPLRTGQEKETQYF.

This clone showed up just once. The rearrangement links TRBV5-5 to TRBJ2-1; 9 bases line up with TRBD2. V was clipped by 1 base and J by 9 bases; unmatched bases: 11. Germline CDR1 is SGHKS and CDR2 is YYEKEE (reference sequence). The CDR3 loop spans 16 amino acids. The CDR3 reads CASSLYGTSYLGEQFF. DNA for the CDR3: TGTGCCAGCAGCTTGTATGGGACTAGCTATCTTGGTGAGCAGTTCTTC.

The rearrangement joins TRBV18 to TRBJ1-1, with TRBD1 matching 8 bases. CDR1 KGHSH and CDR2 LQKENI come from the germline V gene. The CDR3 runs to 14 residues. The ends lost 2 bases at V and 5 bases at J; junction bases unmatched: 4. The CDR3 loop reads CASSPYRGNTEAFF. The DNA for the CDR3 is TGTGCCAGCTCACCATACAGGGGGAATACTGAAGCTTTCTTT.

This clone was seen only once. This chain joins TRBV18 and TRBJ2-1; tentatively, D is TRBD2 (6 bases). The ends were cut back, 1 base at V and 5 bases at J, with 6 bases in the middle. There are 13 residues in the CDR3. In germline, CDR1 is KGHSH, CDR2 LQKENI. CDR3 in DNA: TGTGCCAGCTCACCACGACTAGACAATGAGCAGTTCTTC. It is translated as CASSPRLDNEQFF.